The rows below give T cell receptor beta chains drawn from one sample of a study of blood T cell repertoires in COVID-19. The data were produced by immunoSEQ multiplex PCR, yet TCRdb's version contains in-frame clones alone and is incomplete. The sample lists roughly 140,000 clones, around 90% occurring once. Specimen: peripheral blood. The receptor set was obtained from a woman aged 55-70 years with active or convalescent COVID-19. Both conserved end residues are part of each CDR3. Fields, in order: V gene, clone size, D gene, CDR3 length, J gene, CDR3 DNA, CDR3 protein. A D gene is named only where the DNA matches it firmly. The listing skips clone size in some rows; elsewhere it reads once, few, many or a size class.

V gene: TRBV4-3
clone size: NA
D gene: TRBD2
CDR3 length: 20
J gene: TRBJ2-3
CDR3 DNA: TGCGCCAGCAGCCAAGAGCCCTTTATAGCGGGGGCCGCTAGCACAGATACGCAGTATTTT
CDR3 protein: CASSQEPFIAGAASTDTQYF

V gene: TRBV3-1/TRBV3-2
clone size: NA
D gene: TRBD1
CDR3 length: 14
J gene: TRBJ1-1
CDR3 DNA: TGTGCCAGCAGCCATAGGCAGGGGGACACTGAAGCTTTCTTT
CDR3 protein: CASSHRQGDTEAFF

V gene: TRBV19
clone size: NA
D gene: TRBD2
CDR3 length: 11
J gene: TRBJ2-2
CDR3 DNA: TGTGCCAGTATGGGCGGCGGGGGGATGTTTTTT
CDR3 protein: CASMGGGGMFF

V gene: TRBV18
clone size: NA
D gene: TRBD1
CDR3 length: 14
J gene: TRBJ1-1
CDR3 DNA: TGTGCCAGCTCACCGGACAGGCTTAACACTGAAGCTTTCTTT
CDR3 protein: CASSPDRLNTEAFF

V gene: TRBV20-1
clone size: NA
D gene: NA
CDR3 length: 11
J gene: TRBJ1-2
CDR3 DNA: TGCAGTGCTCCAGGGATCGATGGCTACACCTTC
CDR3 protein: CSAPGIDGYTF

V gene: TRBV5-1
clone size: NA
D gene: NA
CDR3 length: 14
J gene: TRBJ2-7
CDR3 DNA: TGCGCCAGCAGCGGGACATTTGGGCTTTACGAGCAGTACTTC
CDR3 protein: CASSGTFGLYEQYF

V gene: TRBV18
clone size: few
D gene: NA
CDR3 length: 15
J gene: TRBJ2-5
CDR3 DNA: TGTGCCAGCTCACCCGACCAACCGGGGGTAGAGACCCAGTACTTC
CDR3 protein: CASSPDQPGVETQYF

V gene: TRBV6-5
clone size: few
D gene: NA
CDR3 length: 15
J gene: TRBJ1-6
CDR3 DNA: TGTGCCAGCAAAACCCGGGGGGTTGGGAATTCACCCCTCCACTTT
CDR3 protein: CASKTRGVGNSPLHF

V gene: TRBV27
clone size: NA
D gene: NA
CDR3 length: 15
J gene: TRBJ1-4
CDR3 DNA: TGTGCCAGCAGTTTAATAATCGGGTTGGGTGAAAAACTGTTTTTT
CDR3 protein: CASSLIIGLGEKLFF

V gene: TRBV5-8
clone size: once
D gene: NA
CDR3 length: 13
J gene: TRBJ1-5
CDR3 DNA: TGTGCCAGCAGCTTCAGTAGCAATCAGCCCCAGCATTTT
CDR3 protein: CASSFSSNQPQHF

V gene: TRBV10-2
clone size: NA
D gene: TRBD2
CDR3 length: 14
J gene: TRBJ2-5
CDR3 DNA: TGCGCCAGCGGTCTAGCGGGGGGGGTAGAGACCCAGTACTTC
CDR3 protein: CASGLAGGVETQYF

V gene: TRBV28
clone size: NA
D gene: TRBD1
CDR3 length: 13
J gene: TRBJ1-4
CDR3 DNA: TGTGCCAGCAGTTCGGGACAGGCTCCCGGAGCGTTTTTT
CDR3 protein: CASSSGQAPGAFF

V gene: TRBV7-8
clone size: NA
D gene: NA
CDR3 length: 17
J gene: TRBJ2-1
CDR3 DNA: TGTGCCAGCAGCTTATTGCCGGGGGTAAGCTCCTACAATGAGCAGTTCTTC
CDR3 protein: CASSLLPGVSSYNEQFF

V gene: TRBV12-5
clone size: NA
D gene: TRBD1
CDR3 length: 14
J gene: TRBJ2-7
CDR3 DNA: TGTGCTAGTGGTTTGATAACCCGGACAGGGTGGTTGTACTTC
CDR3 protein: CASGLITRTGWLYF

V gene: TRBV7-6
clone size: NA
D gene: TRBD2
CDR3 length: 17
J gene: TRBJ2-3
CDR3 DNA: TGTGCCAGCAGCTTAGTCGGCGGGGGGACTAGCACAGATACGCAGTATTTT
CDR3 protein: CASSLVGGGTSTDTQYF

V gene: TRBV7-2
clone size: NA
D gene: TRBD1
CDR3 length: 14
J gene: TRBJ1-2
CDR3 DNA: TGTGCCAGCAGCCTGACAGGGGTGAACTATGGCTACACCTTC
CDR3 protein: CASSLTGVNYGYTF

V gene: TRBV6-6
clone size: NA
D gene: TRBD1
CDR3 length: 15
J gene: TRBJ1-1
CDR3 DNA: TGTGCCAGCACACTCCCGGGACAGGGAGTAACTGAAGCTTTCTTT
CDR3 protein: CASTLPGQGVTEAFF

V gene: TRBV5-4
clone size: NA
D gene: TRBD2
CDR3 length: 18
J gene: TRBJ2-3
CDR3 DNA: TGTGCCAGCAGCTTGGCCAATATAGCGGGGGCCTACACAGATACGCAGTATTTT
CDR3 protein: CASSLANIAGAYTDTQYF

V gene: TRBV3-1/TRBV3-2
clone size: NA
D gene: NA
CDR3 length: 16
J gene: TRBJ2-2
CDR3 DNA: TGTGCCAGCAGCCAACAAACAGGTCCGAACACCGGGGAGCTGTTTTTT
CDR3 protein: CASSQQTGPNTGELFF

V gene: TRBV7-6
clone size: NA
D gene: TRBD2
CDR3 length: 15
J gene: TRBJ2-3
CDR3 DNA: TGTGCCAGCAGCCCTAGCGGGGGAAGCACAGATACGCAGTATTTT
CDR3 protein: CASSPSGGSTDTQYF

V gene: TRBV11-2
clone size: NA
D gene: NA
CDR3 length: 12
J gene: TRBJ2-1
CDR3 DNA: TGTGCCAGCAGCCGGGACTCCCATGAGCAGTTCTTC
CDR3 protein: CASSRDSHEQFF

V gene: TRBV2
clone size: once
D gene: TRBD2
CDR3 length: 14
J gene: TRBJ2-7
CDR3 DNA: TGTGCCAGCATTGATCCAGCGGGGCGATACGAGCAGTACTTC
CDR3 protein: CASIDPAGRYEQYF

V gene: TRBV7-2
clone size: NA
D gene: NA
CDR3 length: 12
J gene: TRBJ2-7
CDR3 DNA: TGTGCCAGCAGCCTATCCGCCTACGAGCAGTACTTC
CDR3 protein: CASSLSAYEQYF

V gene: TRBV4-1
clone size: NA
D gene: NA
CDR3 length: 15
J gene: TRBJ1-2
CDR3 DNA: TGCGCCAGCAGCCAAGGCCAGGGGAACGGCGACTTCTACACCTTC
CDR3 protein: CASSQGQGNGDFYTF

V gene: TRBV19
clone size: NA
D gene: TRBD2
CDR3 length: 14
J gene: TRBJ2-5
CDR3 DNA: TGTGCCAGTCGATCAGCGGGGGGACAAGAGACCCAGTACTTC
CDR3 protein: CASRSAGGQETQYF

V gene: TRBV4-1
clone size: few
D gene: NA
CDR3 length: 17
J gene: TRBJ2-2
CDR3 DNA: TGCGCCAGCAGCCAAGTTTCCAGGGTCGCGAACACCGGGGAGCTGTTTTTT
CDR3 protein: CASSQVSRVANTGELFF

V gene: TRBV2
clone size: few
D gene: NA
CDR3 length: 15
J gene: TRBJ2-2
CDR3 DNA: TGTGCCAGCAGTGAAAGAGGACAGATCACCGGGGAGCTGTTTTTT
CDR3 protein: CASSERGQITGELFF

V gene: TRBV4-1
clone size: few
D gene: NA
CDR3 length: 17
J gene: TRBJ1-3
CDR3 DNA: TGCGCCAGCAGCCGCGGTGGACTGGTTCTCTCTGGAAACACCATATATTTT
CDR3 protein: CASSRGGLVLSGNTIYF

V gene: TRBV28
clone size: NA
D gene: TRBD1
CDR3 length: 13
J gene: TRBJ1-5
CDR3 DNA: TGTGCCAGCAGTTGGACAGGGAATCAGCCCCAGCATTTT
CDR3 protein: CASSWTGNQPQHF

V gene: TRBV4-3
clone size: NA
D gene: NA
CDR3 length: 15
J gene: TRBJ1-2
CDR3 DNA: TGCGCCAGCAGCCAAGTCAAGTGGGGCCTCTATGGCTACACCTTC
CDR3 protein: CASSQVKWGLYGYTF

V gene: TRBV7-2
clone size: NA
D gene: NA
CDR3 length: 15
J gene: TRBJ1-2
CDR3 DNA: TGTGCCAGCAGCTTAGGGCCGGGGGGAGACTATGGCTACACCTTC
CDR3 protein: CASSLGPGGDYGYTF

V gene: TRBV6-2/TRBV6-3
clone size: few
D gene: NA
CDR3 length: 14
J gene: TRBJ1-1
CDR3 DNA: TGTGCCAGCAGTTACTGGCCATTCAACACTGAAGCTTTCTTT
CDR3 protein: CASSYWPFNTEAFF

V gene: TRBV29-1
clone size: NA
D gene: TRBD1
CDR3 length: 12
J gene: TRBJ1-1
CDR3 DNA: TGCAGCGCCTCCGGGACAGGGACTGAAGCTTTCTTT
CDR3 protein: CSASGTGTEAFF

V gene: TRBV5-6
clone size: once
D gene: TRBD1
CDR3 length: 17
J gene: TRBJ1-3
CDR3 DNA: TGTGCCAGCAGCCCCTGGACAGGCCTCACGGCCGGAAACACCATATATTTT
CDR3 protein: CASSPWTGLTAGNTIYF

V gene: TRBV19
clone size: NA
D gene: NA
CDR3 length: 16
J gene: TRBJ1-4
CDR3 DNA: TGTGCCAGTAGGACGACTCTCCGGACGGGGGGTGAAAAACTGTTTTTT
CDR3 protein: CASRTTLRTGGEKLFF

V gene: TRBV12-3/TRBV12-4
clone size: NA
D gene: NA
CDR3 length: 12
J gene: TRBJ1-6
CDR3 DNA: TGTGCCAGCAAACCGGGGAATTCACCCCTCCACTTT
CDR3 protein: CASKPGNSPLHF

V gene: TRBV6-2/TRBV6-3
clone size: NA
D gene: NA
CDR3 length: 12
J gene: TRBJ1-2
CDR3 DNA: TGTGCCAGCAGTTACTCTTCCAGGGTCTACACCTTC
CDR3 protein: CASSYSSRVYTF

V gene: TRBV12-3/TRBV12-4
clone size: once
D gene: NA
CDR3 length: 13
J gene: TRBJ1-5
CDR3 DNA: TGTGCCAGCAGTTTGCAGGGGCCCCAGCCCCAGCATTTT
CDR3 protein: CASSLQGPQPQHF

V gene: TRBV12-5
clone size: many
D gene: TRBD1
CDR3 length: 15
J gene: TRBJ2-4
CDR3 DNA: TGTGCTAGTGGCCCTCCACAGGGGGGCAAAAACATTCAGTACTTC
CDR3 protein: CASGPPQGGKNIQYF

V gene: TRBV3-1/TRBV3-2
clone size: few
D gene: NA
CDR3 length: 17
J gene: TRBJ2-3
CDR3 DNA: TGTGCCAGCAGCCAAGAGGCTATAGGGCCAGGGCTAGATACGCAGTATTTT
CDR3 protein: CASSQEAIGPGLDTQYF

V gene: TRBV3-1/TRBV3-2
clone size: NA
D gene: NA
CDR3 length: 17
J gene: TRBJ2-1
CDR3 DNA: TGTGCCAGCAGCCCCCTAGGAGGGACGGTTGCCTACAATGAGCAGTTCTTC
CDR3 protein: CASSPLGGTVAYNEQFF

V gene: TRBV19
clone size: NA
D gene: NA
CDR3 length: 17
J gene: TRBJ2-6
CDR3 DNA: TGTGCCAGTATAGGGGGACCCCTAAGGTCCGGGGCCAACGTCCTGACTTTC
CDR3 protein: CASIGGPLRSGANVLTF

V gene: TRBV10-3
clone size: few
D gene: NA
CDR3 length: 15
J gene: TRBJ1-6
CDR3 DNA: TGTGCCTCAACGCGAGAGGCTTCAGGGAATTCACCCCTCCACTTT
CDR3 protein: CASTREASGNSPLHF

V gene: TRBV6-1
clone size: NA
D gene: NA
CDR3 length: 15
J gene: TRBJ1-1
CDR3 DNA: TGTGCCAGCAGTGAAGGGGTGGGGCGGAACACTGAAGCTTTCTTT
CDR3 protein: CASSEGVGRNTEAFF

V gene: TRBV10-3
clone size: NA
D gene: TRBD1
CDR3 length: 16
J gene: TRBJ1-2
CDR3 DNA: TGTGCCATCAGTGAATCGACAGGGGATTTTGACTATGGCTACACCTTC
CDR3 protein: CAISESTGDFDYGYTF

V gene: TRBV2
clone size: NA
D gene: TRBD1
CDR3 length: 15
J gene: TRBJ1-1
CDR3 DNA: TGTGCCAGCACCCTATGGACAGGGGAGAACACTGAAGCTTTCTTT
CDR3 protein: CASTLWTGENTEAFF

V gene: TRBV6-5
clone size: NA
D gene: NA
CDR3 length: 14
J gene: TRBJ1-5
CDR3 DNA: TGTGCCAGCGGATACACAGGGCGCAATCAGCCCCAGCATTTT
CDR3 protein: CASGYTGRNQPQHF